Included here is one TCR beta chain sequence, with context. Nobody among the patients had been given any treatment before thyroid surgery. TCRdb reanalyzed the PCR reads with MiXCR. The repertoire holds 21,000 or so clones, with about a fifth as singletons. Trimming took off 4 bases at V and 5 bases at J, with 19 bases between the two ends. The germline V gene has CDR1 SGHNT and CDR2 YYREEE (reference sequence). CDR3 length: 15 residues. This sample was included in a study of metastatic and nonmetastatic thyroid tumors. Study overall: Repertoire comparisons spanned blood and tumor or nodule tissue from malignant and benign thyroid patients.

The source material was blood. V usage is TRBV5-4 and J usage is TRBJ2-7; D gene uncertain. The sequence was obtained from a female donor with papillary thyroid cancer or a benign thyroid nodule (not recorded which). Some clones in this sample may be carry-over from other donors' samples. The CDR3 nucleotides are TGTGCCAGCAGCCTCAGACCCATAGCTGCCAACGAGCAGTACTTC. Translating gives CASSLRPIAANEQYF.